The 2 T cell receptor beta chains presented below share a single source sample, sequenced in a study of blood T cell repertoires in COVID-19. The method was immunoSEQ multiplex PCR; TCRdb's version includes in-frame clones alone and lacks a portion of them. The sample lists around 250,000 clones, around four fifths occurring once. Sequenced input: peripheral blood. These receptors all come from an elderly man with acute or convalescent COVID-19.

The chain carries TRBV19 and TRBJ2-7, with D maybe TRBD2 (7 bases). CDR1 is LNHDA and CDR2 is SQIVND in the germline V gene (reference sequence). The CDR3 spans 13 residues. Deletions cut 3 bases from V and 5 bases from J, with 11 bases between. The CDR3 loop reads CASSIRGGNEQYF. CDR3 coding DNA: TGTGCCAGTAGTATTAGGGGGGGAAACGAGCAGTACTTC.

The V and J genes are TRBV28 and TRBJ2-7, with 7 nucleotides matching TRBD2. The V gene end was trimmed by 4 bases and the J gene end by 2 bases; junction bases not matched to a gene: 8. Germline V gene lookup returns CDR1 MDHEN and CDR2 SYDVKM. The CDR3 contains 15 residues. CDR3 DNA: TGTGCCAGCAGTTCCCCGGGTCTAGCGGCCTACGAGCAGTACTTC. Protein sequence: CASSSPGLAAYEQYF.